The rows below give T cell receptor beta chains drawn from one sample of a study of T cell clonotyping in hematopoietic cell transplantation. The data were produced by immunoSEQ multiplex PCR, yet TCRdb's version contains in-frame clones alone and is incomplete. The table shows nearly 70,000 clones, with about 94% occurring only once. What was sequenced was peripheral blood mononuclear cells. Receptors originate from a man in his fifties in good health. Some clones in this sample may be carry-over from other donors' samples. CDR3s include the opening cysteine and the closing phenylalanine or tryptophan. The D gene is left open where the match is weak. Size is stated for part of the rows, as once, few or many counts, or as a class when the clone is expanded.

clone size	D gene	V gene	J gene	CDR3 protein	CDR3 DNA
.	.	TRBV5-1	TRBJ1-4	CASSLGHVATNEKLFF	TGCGCCAGCAGCCTCGGACACGTTGCAACTAATGAAAAACTGTTTTTT
.	.	TRBV28	TRBJ1-6	CASSRDTLNSPLHF	TGTGCCAGCAGTCGGGACACACTTAATTCACCCCTCCACTTT
.	.	TRBV2	TRBJ2-2	CASTLQGRGTGELFF	TGTGCCAGCACCTTACAGGGGAGGGGCACCGGGGAGCTGTTTTTT
.	.	TRBV27	TRBJ2-3	CASRPSGILTDTQYF	TGTGCCAGCAGACCCTCCGGTATTCTCACAGATACGCAGTATTTT
.	.	TRBV6-1	TRBJ1-5	CASSEQQAGGGWPQHF	TGTGCCAGCAGTGAACAACAGGCAGGAGGAGGGTGGCCCCAGCATTTT
.	TRBD2	TRBV7-2	TRBJ2-5	CASSSKVSGSRETQYF	TGTGCCAGCAGCTCGAAGGTTAGCGGGAGTAGAGAGACCCAGTACTTC
.	TRBD2	TRBV29-1	TRBJ2-7	CSVRTSGSGEQYF	TGCAGCGTTAGGACTAGCGGGAGTGGCGAGCAGTACTTC
.	.	TRBV14	TRBJ1-2	CASSQDQRGARGYTF	TGTGCCAGCAGCCAAGATCAAAGAGGGGCGCGCGGCTACACCTTC
.	.	TRBV4-1	TRBJ1-4	CASSQGTVATNEKLFF	TGCGCCAGCAGCCAAGGGACGGTCGCAACTAATGAAAAACTGTTTTTT
.	.	TRBV20-1	TRBJ1-1	CSPIRYTEAFF	TGCAGTCCTATCAGGTACACTGAAGCTTTCTTT
.	TRBD2	TRBV4-3	TRBJ2-1	CASSQRATGTSSWGSYNEQFF	TGCGCCAGCAGCCAGAGAGCTACCGGGACTAGCTCTTGGGGCTCCTACAATGAGCAGTTCTTC
.	.	TRBV7-2	TRBJ1-3	CASSLAQASGNTIYF	TGTGCCAGCAGCTTAGCACAGGCCTCTGGAAACACCATATATTTT
.	TRBD1	TRBV9	TRBJ2-2	CASSTLTGPTGELFF	TGTGCCAGCAGCACCTTGACAGGGCCCACCGGGGAGCTGTTTTTT
once	.	TRBV2	TRBJ2-5	CASSQEETQYF	TGTGCCAGCAGCCAGGAAGAGACCCAGTACTTC
.	.	TRBV11-3	TRBJ2-2	CASSFTSTGELFF	TGTGCCAGCAGCTTTACCAGCACCGGGGAGCTGTTTTTT
.	.	TRBV27	TRBJ2-7	CASRRGYYEQYF	TGTGCCAGCAGACGGGGTTACTACGAGCAGTACTTC
.	.	TRBV6-5	TRBJ1-6	CASSYSDGGNSPLHF	TGTGCCAGCAGCTACTCAGACGGGGGGAATTCACCCCTCCACTTT
.	.	TRBV6-1	TRBJ1-1	CASILGGVNTEAFF	TGTGCCAGCATCCTAGGGGGGGTGAACACTGAAGCTTTCTTT
.	.	TRBV27	TRBJ2-7	CASRPLGQGYREEQYF	TGTGCCAGCAGACCACTGGGGCAGGGCTATAGGGAGGAGCAGTACTTC
.	TRBD2	TRBV29-1	TRBJ2-5	CSVCELAVGETQYF	TGCAGCGTTTGTGAGCTAGCGGTGGGAGAGACCCAGTACTTC
.	TRBD1	TRBV19	TRBJ1-2	CASSVHRGSNYRYTF	TGTGCCAGTAGTGTCCACAGGGGCTCCAACTATCGCTACACCTTC
.	.	TRBV5-6	TRBJ1-5	CASSSSWQGLGNQPQHF	TGTGCCAGCAGCTCAAGCTGGCAGGGGCTCGGGAATCAGCCCCAGCATTTT
.	TRBD1	TRBV28	TRBJ2-7	CASSLAPGQGVAYEQYF	TGTGCCAGCAGTCTAGCCCCGGGACAGGGGGTTGCCTACGAGCAGTACTTC
.	.	TRBV7-2	TRBJ1-4	CASSGGDSNEKLFF	TGTGCCAGCAGCGGTGGGGACTCTAATGAAAAACTGTTTTTT
.	TRBD1	TRBV9	TRBJ1-1	CASSAEDRGDTEAFF	TGTGCCAGCAGCGCCGAGGACAGGGGGGACACTGAAGCTTTCTTT
.	TRBD1	TRBV5-4	TRBJ2-7	CASSGGTGYEQYF	TGTGCCAGCAGCGGGGGGACAGGGTACGAGCAGTACTTC